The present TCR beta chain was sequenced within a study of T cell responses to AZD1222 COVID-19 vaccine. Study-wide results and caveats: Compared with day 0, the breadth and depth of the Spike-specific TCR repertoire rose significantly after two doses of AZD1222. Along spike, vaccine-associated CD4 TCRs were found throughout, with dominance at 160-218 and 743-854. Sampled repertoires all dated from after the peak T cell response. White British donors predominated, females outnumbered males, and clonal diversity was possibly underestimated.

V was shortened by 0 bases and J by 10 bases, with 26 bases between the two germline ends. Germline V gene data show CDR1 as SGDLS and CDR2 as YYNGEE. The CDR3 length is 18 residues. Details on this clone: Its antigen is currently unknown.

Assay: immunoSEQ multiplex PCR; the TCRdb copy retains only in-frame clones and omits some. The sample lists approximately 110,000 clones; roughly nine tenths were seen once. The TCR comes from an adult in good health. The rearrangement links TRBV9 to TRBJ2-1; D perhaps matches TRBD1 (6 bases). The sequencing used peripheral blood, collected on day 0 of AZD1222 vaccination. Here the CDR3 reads CASSVDYWDRDIKTEQFF. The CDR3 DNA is TGTGCCAGCAGCGTAGATTATTGGGACCGGGACATCAAGACGGAGCAGTTCTTC.